The 21 T cell receptor beta chains listed next were all sequenced from one sample in a study of cytomegalovirus exposure and HLA in healthy donors. TCRdb keeps only in-frame clones here, not all; method: immunoSEQ multiplex PCR. The table lists 150,000 to 200,000 clones, about 87% of them singletons. Sample: PBMCs. The receptors were sampled from a young woman in good health and CMV-seronegative.

This clone showed up just a few times. The same CDR3 is also encoded by other DNA sequences in this sample. The chain links TRBV6-1 to TRBJ1-1; 7 bases match TRBD1. The CDR3 sequence is 13 residues long. The trim removed 9 bases at V and 5 bases at J, leaving 9 bases unmatched. The germline gives CDR1 MNHNS, CDR2 SASEGT. The CDR3 spells CASRTGRLTEAFF. The CDR3 coding sequence is TGTGCCAGTCGGACAGGCCGGCTAACTGAAGCTTTCTTT.

This chain uses TRBV19 with TRBJ1-1; 7 bases match TRBD1. The trim removed 5 bases at V and 5 bases at J, leaving 8 bases unmatched. Germline V gene data show CDR1 as LNHDA and CDR2 as SQIVND (reference sequence). This CDR3 is built from 14 residues. The CDR3 sequence is CASSPYPGQTEAFF. The DNA for the CDR3 is TGTGCCAGTAGTCCGTACCCGGGACAGACTGAAGCTTTCTTT.

The J gene is TRBJ1-1, the V gene TRBV30; maybe TRBD1 (6 bases). The V end was cut by 1 base, the J end by 4 bases, with 19 bases between. Germline values: CDR1 GTSNPN, CDR2 SVGIG (reference sequence). The CDR3 has 16 amino acids. The CDR3 is CAWSDRERPLGTEAFF. The CDR3 DNA follows: TGTGCCTGGAGTGACAGGGAGCGACCGTTGGGCACTGAAGCTTTCTTT.

The chain carries TRBV2 and TRBJ2-5, with 9 bases fitting TRBD1. Germline V gene sequence: CDR1 SNHLY, CDR2 FYNNEI. This CDR3 has 14 amino acids. Germline trimming cut 8 bases from V and 1 base from J; bases unmatched to any gene: 5. The CDR3 nucleotides read TGTGCCAGCGGTAGACAGGGGGGCCAAGAGACCCAGTACTTC. Translation: CASGRQGGQETQYF.

V and J are TRBV27 and TRBJ2-7; 9 nucleotides match TRBD1. Trimming cost V 8 bases and J 2 bases; bases outside gene matches: 7. The germline gives CDR1 MNHEY, CDR2 SMNVEV (reference sequence). CDR3 size: 14 residues. This chain's CDR3 is CASGWTGDTYEQYF. CDR3 in DNA: TGTGCCAGCGGATGGACAGGGGACACCTACGAGCAGTACTTC.

This chain uses TRBV30 with TRBJ1-2, with D tentatively TRBD1 (6 bases). Germline V gives CDR1 GTSNPN, CDR2 SVGIG (reference sequence). The V and J ends lost 5 bases and 4 bases respectively, with 14 bases between them. This CDR3 is built from 13 residues. CDR3 DNA: TGTGCCTGGGGGGGCGCAGGGAGCTATGGCTACACCTTC. Residues: CAWGGAGSYGYTF.

This clone was found a few times. The chain employs TRBV20-1 and TRBJ1-2; 7 bases agree with TRBD1. CDR1 DFQATT and CDR2 SNEGSKA come from the germline V gene (reference sequence). The CDR3 contains 11 residues. The V gene end was trimmed by 6 bases and the J gene end by 6 bases; junction bases not matched to a gene: 4. Here the CDR3 reads CSAPTGHGYTF. The DNA of the CDR3 is TGCAGTGCACCGACAGGGCATGGCTACACCTTC.

The chain employs TRBV6-5 and TRBJ2-7, with TRBD1 identical over 7 bases. Trimming took 2 bases from V and 1 from J; bases not matched to a gene: 8. CDR1 and CDR2 (germline): MNHEY, SVGAGI. This CDR3 comprises 16 residues. The CDR3 protein is CASSYGGQSVSYEQYF. The CDR3 DNA sequence: TGTGCCAGCAGTTACGGGGGACAGTCGGTATCCTACGAGCAGTACTTC.

This chain uses TRBV7-2 with TRBJ2-7; TRBD2 aligns across 8 bases. Germline V CDR1 and CDR2: SGHTA, FQGNSA. The V and J ends lost 5 bases and 3 bases, in that order; junction bases with no gene match: 6. The length of the CDR3 is 14 residues. CDR3 sequence: CASSTGTSVYEQYF. CDR3 in DNA: TGTGCCAGCAGCACTGGGACTAGTGTCTACGAGCAGTACTTC.

This chain uses TRBV6-4 with TRBJ2-3, with D maybe TRBD2 (7 bases). Trimming took off 0 bases at V and 6 bases at J, with 16 bases between the two ends. Germline V gene sequence: CDR1 MRHNA, CDR2 SNTAGT. CDR3 length: 16 amino acids. CDR3 bases: TGTGCCAGCAGTGACTCGATTCGGGGGGCCGGGGATACGCAGTATTTT. It encodes CASSDSIRGAGDTQYF.

The chain joins TRBV5-5 to TRBJ1-1; possible D gene TRBD1, 5 bases. There are 15 residues in the CDR3. Trimming took 0 bases from V and 5 from J, leaving 14 bases between them. Germline CDR1 and CDR2: SGHKS and YYEKEE (reference sequence). The CDR3 nucleotides read TGTGCCAGCAGCTTGGGAGGGGAGGTAGAAACTGAAGCTTTCTTT. Its protein product is CASSLGGEVETEAFF.

This chain connects TRBV6-6 to TRBJ2-7; 8 bases map to TRBD1. Per the germline V gene, CDR1 is MNHNY and CDR2 is SVGAGI (reference sequence). The V gene end was trimmed by 5 bases and the J gene end by 4 bases; junction bases not matched to a gene: 10. The CDR3 covers 15 residues. Here the CDR3 reads CASSDPGTGHYEQYF. DNA of the CDR3: TGTGCCAGCAGTGACCCCGGGACAGGACATTACGAGCAGTACTTC.

This chain uses TRBV25-1 with TRBJ2-3; 9 positions match TRBD1. Looked up from germline, CDR1 is MGHDK and CDR2 is SYGVNS. CDR3 size: 17 residues. The V gene end was trimmed by 4 bases and the J gene end by 1 base; junction bases not matched to a gene: 9. This chain's CDR3 is CASSGSTGGRGTDTQYF. In DNA form, the CDR3 reads TGTGCCAGCAGTGGCTCGACAGGGGGTCGGGGCACAGATACGCAGTATTTT.

The genes are TRBV5-6 and TRBJ1-1, with 9 positions matching TRBD1. This CDR3 is 16 amino acids long. V lost 4 bases, J lost 1 base, and 8 bases stayed unmatched. CDR1 is SGHDT, CDR2 YYEEEE, per germline. For the CDR3, the DNA is TGTGCCAGCAGCCGATACTCGACAGGGGGGAACACTGAAGCTTTCTTT. Protein: CASSRYSTGGNTEAFF.

J is TRBJ2-7 and V is TRBV7-2, with 10 positions matching TRBD1. CDR1 and CDR2 (germline): SGHTA, FQGNSA. Losses at the gene ends were 5 bases for V and 0 bases for J; bases not matched to a gene: 4. CDR3 size: 15 residues. The CDR3 loop is CASSPGTGASYEQYF. DNA for the CDR3: TGTGCCAGCAGCCCCGGGACAGGGGCCTCCTACGAGCAGTACTTC. The variable domain in full, completed from reference TRBV7-2 and TRBJ2-7, reads GAGVSQSPSNKVTEKGKDVELRCDPISGHTALYWYRQSLGQGLEFLIYFQGNSAPDKSGLPSDRFSAERTGGSVSTLTIQRTQQEDSAVYLCASSPGTGASYEQYFGPGTRLTVT.

The chain combines TRBV2 with TRBJ2-1, with TRBD2 matching 10 bases. The ends lost 7 bases at V and 9 bases at J; junction bases unmatched: 6. Looked up from germline, CDR1 is SNHLY and CDR2 is FYNNEI. The CDR3 runs to 13 residues. CDR3 in amino acids: CASKRGGLIEQFF. DNA of the CDR3: TGTGCCAGCAAGCGGGGGGGCCTTATTGAGCAGTTCTTC.

J is TRBJ1-5 and V is TRBV6-1; 12 bases agree with TRBD1. V gave up 3 bases and J gave up 4 bases; unmatched junction bases: 10. Germline V gene data show CDR1 as MNHNS and CDR2 as SASEGT. The CDR3 has 18 amino acids. The CDR3 nucleotides read TGTGCCAGCAGTGACCCTGGGACAGGGGGCGTTAGAAATCAGCCCCAGCATTTT. Its translation: CASSDPGTGGVRNQPQHF.

The rearrangement uses TRBV27 and TRBJ2-7; tentative D call: TRBD2 (6 bases). CDR1 and CDR2 (germline): MNHEY, SMNVEV (reference sequence). The V and J ends lost 4 bases and 7 bases respectively, with 14 bases between them. The CDR3 sequence is 13 residues long. In nucleotides, the CDR3 is TGTGCCAGCAGTTCGCCTACTAGCTCGGAGCAGTACTTC. This translates into CASSSPTSSEQYF.

This clone was seen a single time. The V call is TRBV5-1, the J call TRBJ1-3; unclear D gene. Per the germline V gene, CDR1 is SGHRS and CDR2 is YFSETQ. Between the trimmed V and J ends, which lost 0 bases and 1 base, there was a span of 8 bases. This CDR3 is built from 15 residues. The chain's CDR3 is CASSLAAQSGNTIYF. CDR3 in DNA: TGCGCCAGCAGCTTGGCAGCGCAGTCTGGAAACACCATATATTTT.

V is TRBV7-9 and J is TRBJ1-3; unclear D gene. This CDR3 comprises 16 residues. V lost 3 bases to trimming and J lost 0 bases, with 12 bases between them. Germline CDR1 reads SEHNR; CDR2 reads FQNEAQ (reference sequence). CDR3 nucleotide sequence: TGTGCCAGCAGCTTGGAGGGTGTTATCTCTGGAAACACCATATATTTT. Its translation is CASSLEGVISGNTIYF. The whole variable domain, filled in from reference TRBV7-9 and TRBJ1-3, reads DTGVSQNPRHKITKRGQNVTFRCDPISEHNRLYWYRQTLGQGPEFLTYFQNEAQLEKSRLLSDRFSAERPKGSFSTLEIQRTEQGDSAMYLCASSLEGVISGNTIYFGEGSWLTVV.

The chain recombines TRBV5-6 with TRBJ1-1; D is perhaps TRBD1 (6 bases). Trimming pared 4 bases from V and 1 base from J, leaving 14 bases between. Per the germline V gene, CDR1 is SGHDT and CDR2 is YYEEEE. The CDR3 spans 15 residues. The CDR3 here is CASSLLQGTNTEAFF. Written as DNA, the CDR3 is TGTGCCAGCAGCCTGCTACAGGGTACGAACACTGAAGCTTTCTTT.